This T cell receptor (beta chain) was recovered during a study of T-cell memory formation after mild COVID-19. Study as a whole: TCR clusters mostly belonged to single donors.

Study-level findings and limits: Cross-reactive memory apparently joined, as some responding clones appeared in pre-infection memory. CD4+ clones that contracted lay mainly in CM and EM; CD8+ ones lay in EMRA.

A remark on this clonotype: Its antigen is not identified.

With constant-segment primers, 5'RACE yielded cDNA libraries of TCR alpha and TCR beta that carried sample barcodes and UMIs. TCRdb recomputed calls from the 5' RACE reads with MiXCR, one row per CDR3 protein. The sample lists 180,000 or so distinct CDR3 sequences, approximately 16% occurring once. This sequence originates from an adult woman who had mild COVID-19 (a few samples of this study predate the infection). Cell type and time point are not known. The specimen sequenced was PBMCs or a T cell subset sorted from them (not recorded which).

The CDR3 loop is CASSPEGLPGELFF. CDR3 bases: TGCGCCAGCAGCCCCGAGGGGCTACCCGGGGAGCTGTTTTTT. The chain carries TRBV5-1 and TRBJ2-2, with D perhaps matching TRBD1 or TRBD2 (5 bases each). There are 14 residues in the CDR3. CDR1 is SGHRS and CDR2 is YFSETQ in the germline V gene. V shed 4 bases and J shed 6 bases, with 13 bases lying between them.